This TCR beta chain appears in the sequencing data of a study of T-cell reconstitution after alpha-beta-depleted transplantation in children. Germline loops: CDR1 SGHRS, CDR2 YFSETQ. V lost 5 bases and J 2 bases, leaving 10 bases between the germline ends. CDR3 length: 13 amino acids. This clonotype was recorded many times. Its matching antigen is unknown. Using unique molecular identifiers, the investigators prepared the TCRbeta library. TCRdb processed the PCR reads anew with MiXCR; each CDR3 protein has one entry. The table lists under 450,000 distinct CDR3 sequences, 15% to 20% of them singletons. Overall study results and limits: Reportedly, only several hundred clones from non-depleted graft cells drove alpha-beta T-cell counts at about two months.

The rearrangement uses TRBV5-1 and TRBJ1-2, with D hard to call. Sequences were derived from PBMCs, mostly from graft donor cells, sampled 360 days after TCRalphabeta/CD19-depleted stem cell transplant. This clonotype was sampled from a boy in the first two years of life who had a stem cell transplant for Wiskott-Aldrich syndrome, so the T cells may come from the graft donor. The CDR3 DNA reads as TGCGCCAGCAGAGTGACGGCAAACTATGGCTACACCTTC. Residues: CASRVTANYGYTF.